Detailed here is one T cell receptor beta chain. The data belong to a study of OX40 agonist ivuxolimab in advanced cancers. The wider study: Cancers in dose escalation were hepatocellular, melanoma, renal cell and head and neck.

Assay: immunoSEQ multiplex PCR; the TCRdb copy retains only in-frame clones and omits some. Of more than 70,000 clones in the sample, roughly nine tenths were seen once. V lost 2 bases to trimming and J lost 1 base, with 7 bases between them. The CDR3 is 14 amino acids. Germline V gene sequence: CDR1 SNHLY, CDR2 FYNNEI. V is TRBV2 and J is TRBJ2-3; D gene uncertain. Source: CD4+ or CD8+ T cells sorted from blood, taken in a trial of the OX40 agonist ivuxolimab. This TCR was sampled from an adult with an advanced solid tumor such as melanoma, head and neck, liver or kidney cancer. CDR3 amino acids: CASSETVGTDTQYF. In DNA, the CDR3 is TGTGCCAGCAGTGAAACAGTGGGCACAGATACGCAGTATTTT.